This T cell receptor beta chain was profiled in a study of blood T cell repertoires in COVID-19 (dated by TCRdb to 2018 to 2021). Regarding the study in general: Samples covering the acute and convalescent phases of COVID-19 were provided by collaborators in the United States, Italy and Spain. Samples were obtained from the ongoing ImmuneRACE study (first 160 participants) and from 950 to 1,500 subjects provided by 6 global collaborators. Nearly every sample came with metadata listing a de-identified subject ID, COVID-19 status, age in years and sex. The material from the prospective study consisted of cDNA or gDNA derived from T cells, B-cell-depleted T cells, or PBMCs. Where HLA class I and class II types were available, the types were taken from metadata supplied by the sample provider, not from assay-based typing. Subjects who had been exposed to COVID-19, were actively infected with it, or had recovered from it provided the deeply sampled blood TCRbeta repertoires that made up the dataset. A freely available public database, intended as a resource for researchers studying the immune response to SARS-CoV-2, is where the repertoires were released.

The research as a whole found: The quantity of clinical and demographic metadata differed by source and by participant and was supplied without curation.

TCRbeta CDR3 regions were amplified from genomic DNA by means of the immunoSEQ Assay, a bias-controlled multiplex PCR. The study's processing was this. Within the assay, amplification of reference gene primers was used to estimate how many nucleated cells each sample contained. To quantify the absolute abundance of each unique TCRbeta CDR3 rearrangement, sequence reads were collapsed and filtered. For each sample, productive Simpson clonality was calculated as the square root of Simpson's diversity index across productive rearrangements. TCRdb obtained this table from immuneACCESS and retained in-frame rearrangements with V and J assigned. These tables miss some clones; where compared with another copy, unresolved V genes account for less than half of the shortfall, and the remainder is unexplained. The V and J calls and the clone size are those of that table, but D and trimming were determined from the DNA. The sample data list 150,000 to 200,000 clones, and approximately 88% of these were observed just once. The ten largest account for roughly 13% of the sample.

Sequences SQVTM (CDR1) and ANQGSEA (CDR2) are obtained from the germline V gene. The CDR3 spans 13 residues, from the cysteine through the phenylalanine. This entry keeps only the CDR3 DNA: 39 bases, framed from base 1. The trim is 4 bases for V and 5 bases for J, with a gap of 15 bases between the germline ends. Participants in the prospective study were aged about 18 to 95 years, lived in some 24 United States geographic areas, and enrolled through a virtual design. To assign participants to cohorts, the prospective study relied on clinical history that participants themselves reported in a screening survey and a study questionnaire. Recovered participants in ImmuneRACE Cohort 3 were defined as having two consecutive negative NP/OP PCR tests, clearance from a healthcare professional, or resolution of symptoms. Each participant in the prospective study had whole blood, serum and a nasopharyngeal or oropharyngeal swab collected by mobile phlebotomists. Participants in the prospective study had the option to provide additional blood draws and questionnaires over a roughly 2-month period. Before DNA extraction, prospective study blood samples were shipped either frozen or at room temperature.

A word on this clone: The specificity of this receptor is unknown. No base-level quality is on record; no much larger clone is a single base apart.

The clonotype comes from a woman aged 60-75 years who had recovered from COVID-19. Sequenced: PBMCs or T cells enriched from blood (not recorded which). The chain joins TRBV29-1 to TRBJ2-7; no D gene can be assigned with confidence. This receptor carries the CDR3 CSVGVSPSHEQYF. The DNA sequence follows: TGCAGCGTTGGTGTTTCCCCGTCCCACGAGCAGTACTTC.